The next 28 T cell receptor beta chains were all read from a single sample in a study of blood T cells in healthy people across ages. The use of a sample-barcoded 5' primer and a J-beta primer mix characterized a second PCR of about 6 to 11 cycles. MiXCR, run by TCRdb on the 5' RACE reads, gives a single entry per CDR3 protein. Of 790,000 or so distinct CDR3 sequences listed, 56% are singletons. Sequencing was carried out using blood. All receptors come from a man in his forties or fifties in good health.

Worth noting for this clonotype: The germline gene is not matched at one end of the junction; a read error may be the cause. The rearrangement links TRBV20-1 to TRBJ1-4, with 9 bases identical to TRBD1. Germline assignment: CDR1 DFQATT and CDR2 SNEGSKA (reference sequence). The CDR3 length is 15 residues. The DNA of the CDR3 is TGCAGTGCTAGAGATCGGACAGGGGTTCGGGAAAAACCGTTTTTT. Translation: CSARDRTGVREKPFF.

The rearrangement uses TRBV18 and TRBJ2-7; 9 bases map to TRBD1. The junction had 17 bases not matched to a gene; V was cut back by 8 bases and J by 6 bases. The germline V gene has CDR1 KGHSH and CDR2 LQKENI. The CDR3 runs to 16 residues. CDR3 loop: CASTYQTGGAGVEQYF. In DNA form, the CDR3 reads TGTGCCAGCACCTACCAAACAGGGGGCGCCGGGGTCGAGCAGTACTTC.

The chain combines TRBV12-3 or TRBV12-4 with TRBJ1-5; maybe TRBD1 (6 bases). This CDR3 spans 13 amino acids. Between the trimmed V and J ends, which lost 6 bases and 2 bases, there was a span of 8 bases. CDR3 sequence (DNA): TGTGCCAGCAGAAGACAGGGCAATCAGCCCCAGCATTTT. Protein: CASRRQGNQPQHF.

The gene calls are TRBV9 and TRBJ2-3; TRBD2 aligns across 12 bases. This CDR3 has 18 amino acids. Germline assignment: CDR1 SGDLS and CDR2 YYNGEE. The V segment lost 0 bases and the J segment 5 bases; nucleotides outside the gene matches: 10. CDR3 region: CASSVGLAGGPGGDTQYF. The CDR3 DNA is TGTGCCAGCAGCGTAGGCCTAGCGGGAGGGCCTGGTGGAGATACGCAGTATTTT.

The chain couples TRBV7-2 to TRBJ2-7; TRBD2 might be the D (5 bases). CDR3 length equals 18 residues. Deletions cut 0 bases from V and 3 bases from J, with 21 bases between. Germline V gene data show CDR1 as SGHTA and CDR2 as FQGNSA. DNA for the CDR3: TGTGCCAGCAGCTTAGCCCTGCGGGCTACGATCGGGGACTACGAGCAGTACTTC. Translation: CASSLALRATIGDYEQYF. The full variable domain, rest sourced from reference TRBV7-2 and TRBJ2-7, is GAGVSQSPSNKVTEKGKDVELRCDPISGHTALYWYRQSLGQGLEFLIYFQGNSAPDKSGLPSDRFSAERTGGSVSTLTIQRTQQEDSAVYLCASSLALRATIGDYEQYFGPGTRLTVT.

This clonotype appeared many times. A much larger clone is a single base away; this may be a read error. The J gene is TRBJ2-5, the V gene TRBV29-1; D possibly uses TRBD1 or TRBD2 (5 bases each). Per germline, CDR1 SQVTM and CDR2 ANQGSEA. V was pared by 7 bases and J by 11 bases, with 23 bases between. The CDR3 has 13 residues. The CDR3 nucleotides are TGCAGCGCCTCGGGGCCAGCGAGCAATGAGCAGTACTTC. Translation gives CSASGPASNEQYF.

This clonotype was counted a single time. CDR3 region: CASSSTPGMPQHF. The CDR3 coding sequence is TGTGCCAGCAGCTCCACCCCCGGGATGCCCCAGCATTTT. V and J are TRBV7-9 and TRBJ1-5; D ambiguous. Germline V gene lookup returns CDR1 SEHNR and CDR2 FQNEAQ (reference sequence). V was shortened by 4 bases and J by 9 bases, with 13 bases between the two germline ends. This CDR3 comprises 13 residues.

The CDR3 DNA reads as TGTGCCAGCAGCTTGGTACCCGCAGATACGCAGTATTTT. Residues: CASSLVPADTQYF. The J gene is TRBJ2-3, the V gene TRBV5-6; D call uncertain. CDR1 is SGHDT and CDR2 is YYEEEE in the germline V gene. Deletions cut 0 bases from V and 4 bases from J, with 6 bases between. The CDR3 loop spans 13 amino acids.

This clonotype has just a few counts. The CDR3 bases are TGTGCCAGCAGGGACAACTCTCAGCCCCAGCATTTT. It specifies CASRDNSQPQHF. The V and J genes are TRBV6-2 or TRBV6-3 and TRBJ1-5, with a tentative D call TRBD1 (5 bases). Trimming stripped 6 bases from V and 6 bases from J, with 9 bases between. Germline values: CDR1 MNHEY, CDR2 SVGEGT. The CDR3 runs to 12 residues.

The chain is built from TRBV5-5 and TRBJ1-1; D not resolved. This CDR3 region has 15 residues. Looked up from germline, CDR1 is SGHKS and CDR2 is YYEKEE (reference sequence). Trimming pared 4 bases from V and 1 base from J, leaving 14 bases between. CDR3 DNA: TGTGCCAGCAGCCCCTTCTACCAGCCGAACACTGAAGCTTTCTTT. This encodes CASSPFYQPNTEAFF.

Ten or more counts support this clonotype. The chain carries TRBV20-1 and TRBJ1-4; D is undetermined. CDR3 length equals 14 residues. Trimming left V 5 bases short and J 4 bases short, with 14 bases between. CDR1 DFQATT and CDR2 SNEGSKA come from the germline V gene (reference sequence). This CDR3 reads CSAVSGLLNEKLFF. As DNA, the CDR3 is TGCAGTGCTGTTTCGGGTCTACTTAATGAAAAACTGTTTTTT.

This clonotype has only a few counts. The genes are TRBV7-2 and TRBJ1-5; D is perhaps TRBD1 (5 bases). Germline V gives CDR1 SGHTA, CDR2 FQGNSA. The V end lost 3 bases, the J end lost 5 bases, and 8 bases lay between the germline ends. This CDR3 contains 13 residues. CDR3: CASSFRADQPQHF. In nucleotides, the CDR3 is TGTGCCAGCAGCTTCAGGGCGGATCAGCCCCAGCATTTT.

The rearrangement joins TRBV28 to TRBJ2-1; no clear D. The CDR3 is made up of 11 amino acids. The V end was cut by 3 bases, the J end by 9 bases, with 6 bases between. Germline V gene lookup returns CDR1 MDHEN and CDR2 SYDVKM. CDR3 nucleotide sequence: TGTGCCAGCAGTTTTGAATTTGAGCAGTTCTTC. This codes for CASSFEFEQFF.

DNA of the CDR3: TGTGCCAGCAGTGAAGCTCCGGGCGGCGAGCAGTACTTC. The encoded protein is CASSEAPGGEQYF. This chain connects TRBV6-1 to TRBJ2-7; D is undetermined. Germline V gene data show CDR1 as MNHNS and CDR2 as SASEGT. The germline V and J ends were trimmed by 0 bases and 6 bases, with 9 bases remaining between them. The CDR3 runs to 13 residues.

CDR3 region: CSARDPRTSGYNEQFF. Here the CDR3 DNA reads TGCAGTGCTAGAGATCCGAGGACTAGCGGGTACAATGAGCAGTTCTTC. The V gene is TRBV20-1, the J gene TRBJ2-1; 11 bases are shared with TRBD2. Germline V CDR1 and CDR2: DFQATT, SNEGSKA (reference sequence). This CDR3 comprises 16 residues. V lost 0 bases, J lost 4 bases, and 5 bases stayed unmatched.

The CDR3 nucleotides are TGTGCCAGCAGCCAAGCCCTACAGGGGGTATCCAAAAACATTCAGTACTTC. Protein sequence: CASSQALQGVSKNIQYF. The V gene is TRBV4-2, the J gene TRBJ2-4; 8 bases are a match to TRBD1. The germline gives CDR1 LGHNA, CDR2 YNFKEQ. J was trimmed by 2 bases and V by 1 base; bases with no gene match: 7. There are 17 residues in the CDR3.

CDR3 sequence (DNA): TGCGCCAGCAGCTTGCAGTGGAAAGAGACCCAGTACTTC. This encodes CASSLQWKETQYF. The V gene is TRBV5-1, the J gene TRBJ2-5; D is undetermined. Trimming took off 1 base at V and 3 bases at J, with 7 bases between the two ends. Germline lookup yields CDR1 SGHRS and CDR2 YFSETQ. The CDR3 has 13 amino acids.

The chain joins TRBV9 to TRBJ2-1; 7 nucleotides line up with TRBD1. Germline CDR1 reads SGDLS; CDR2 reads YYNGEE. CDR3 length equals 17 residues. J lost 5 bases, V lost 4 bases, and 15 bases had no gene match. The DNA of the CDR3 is TGTGCCAGCAGCCCCCGGGACAGACGGATCCCAGACAATGAGCAGTTCTTC. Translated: CASSPRDRRIPDNEQFF.

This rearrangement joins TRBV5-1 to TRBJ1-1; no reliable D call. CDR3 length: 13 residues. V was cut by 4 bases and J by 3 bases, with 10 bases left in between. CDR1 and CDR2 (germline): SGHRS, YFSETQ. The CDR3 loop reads CASSPASDTEAFF. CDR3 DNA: TGCGCCAGCAGCCCAGCTTCGGACACTGAAGCTTTCTTT.

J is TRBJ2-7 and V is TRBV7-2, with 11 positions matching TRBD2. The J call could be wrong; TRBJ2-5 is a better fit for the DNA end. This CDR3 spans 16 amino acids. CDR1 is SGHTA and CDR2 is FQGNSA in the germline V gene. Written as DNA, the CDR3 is TGTGCCAGCAGCTCGACTAGCGGGGTTGCCACGGAGACCCAGTACTTC. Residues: CASSSTSGVATETQYF.

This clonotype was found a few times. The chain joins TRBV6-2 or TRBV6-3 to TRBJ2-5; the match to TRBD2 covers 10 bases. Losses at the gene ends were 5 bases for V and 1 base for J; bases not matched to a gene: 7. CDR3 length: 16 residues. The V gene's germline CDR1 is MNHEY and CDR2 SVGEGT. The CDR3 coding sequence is TGTGCCAGCAGTCAATGGACTAGCGGAGCCCAAGAGACCCAGTACTTC. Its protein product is CASSQWTSGAQETQYF.

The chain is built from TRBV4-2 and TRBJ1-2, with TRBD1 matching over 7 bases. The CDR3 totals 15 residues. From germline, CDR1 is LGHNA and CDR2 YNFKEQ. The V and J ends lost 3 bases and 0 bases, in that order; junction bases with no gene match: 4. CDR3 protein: CASSQRDSTNYGYTF. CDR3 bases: TGTGCCAGCAGCCAGAGGGACAGTACTAACTATGGCTACACCTTC.

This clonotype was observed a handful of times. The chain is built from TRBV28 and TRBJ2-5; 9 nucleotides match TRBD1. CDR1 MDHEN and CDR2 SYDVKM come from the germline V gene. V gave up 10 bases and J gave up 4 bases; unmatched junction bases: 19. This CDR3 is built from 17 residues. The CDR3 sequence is CATVYQFATGGGETQYF. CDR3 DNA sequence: TGTGCCACCGTGTACCAGTTTGCGACAGGGGGTGGAGAGACCCAGTACTTC.

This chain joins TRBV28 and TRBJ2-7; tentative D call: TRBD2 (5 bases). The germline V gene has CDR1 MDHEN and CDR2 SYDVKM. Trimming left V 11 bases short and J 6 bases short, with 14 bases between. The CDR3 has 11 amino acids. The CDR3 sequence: CAVKDFSEQYF. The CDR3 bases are TGTGCCGTCAAGGACTTCTCCGAGCAGTACTTC.

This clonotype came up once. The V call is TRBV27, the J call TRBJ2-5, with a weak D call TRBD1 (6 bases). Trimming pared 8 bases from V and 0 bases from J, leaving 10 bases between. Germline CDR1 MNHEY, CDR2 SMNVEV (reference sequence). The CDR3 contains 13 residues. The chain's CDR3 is CASGGQNQETQYF. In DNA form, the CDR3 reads TGTGCCAGCGGAGGACAGAACCAAGAGACCCAGTACTTC.

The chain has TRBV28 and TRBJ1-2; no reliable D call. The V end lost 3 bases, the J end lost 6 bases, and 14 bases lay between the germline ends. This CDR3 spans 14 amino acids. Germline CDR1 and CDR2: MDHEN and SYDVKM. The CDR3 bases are TGTGCCAGCAGTTTGGCCCAAGATACCGATGGCTACACCTTC. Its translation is CASSLAQDTDGYTF.

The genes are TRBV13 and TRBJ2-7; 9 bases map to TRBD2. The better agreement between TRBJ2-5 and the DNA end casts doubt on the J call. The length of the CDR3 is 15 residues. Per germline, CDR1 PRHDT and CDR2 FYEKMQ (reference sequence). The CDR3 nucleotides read TGTGCCAGCAGCTTAGCTAGCGGGAATCGGGAGACCCAGTACTTC. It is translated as CASSLASGNRETQYF.

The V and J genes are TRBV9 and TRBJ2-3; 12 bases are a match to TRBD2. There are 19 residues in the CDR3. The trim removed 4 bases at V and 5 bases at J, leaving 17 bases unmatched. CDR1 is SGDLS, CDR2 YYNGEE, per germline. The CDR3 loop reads CASSPWASGRGLRGDTQYF. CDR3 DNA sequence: TGTGCCAGCAGCCCGTGGGCTAGCGGGAGGGGTCTTCGGGGAGATACGCAGTATTTT.